This T cell receptor beta chain was identified during a study of cytomegalovirus exposure and HLA in healthy donors. The study ran its PCR with 60 Vbeta and 13 Jbeta primers. Some clones are missing from TCRdb's copy, which holds only in-frame ones; the method was immunoSEQ multiplex PCR. Among roughly 84,000 clones listed, around 80% were seen once. The specimen was PBMCs. The origin of this receptor is a human donor in good health.

Written as DNA, the CDR3 is TGTGCCACCAGCAGAGCAAGTGGTTCGGCACTAAGCATCTCCTACAATGAGCAGTTCTTC. Its protein is CATSRASGSALSISYNEQFF. The chain couples TRBV15 to TRBJ2-1; no clear D gene. This CDR3 has 20 amino acids. The V gene's germline CDR1 is LNHNV and CDR2 YYDKDF (reference sequence). V was trimmed by 1 base and J by 0 bases, leaving 22 bases between them.